This T cell receptor (beta chain) was identified in a study of shared clonotypes between healthy human individuals. General study findings and limits: An effect of sequencing depth on clonotype sharing among donors was expected.

The CDR3 loop spans 16 amino acids. The V and J ends lost 4 bases and 7 bases, in that order; junction bases with no gene match: 13. In germline, CDR1 is SGDLS, CDR2 YYNGEE. Of note for this clone: Its target is not known.

Sequencing was performed with immunoSEQ multiplex PCR; in TCRdb, only in-frame clones are kept and a portion is missing. The data hold approximately 1.1 million clones, with around 82% observed a single time. This TCR was recovered from a man younger than 35 in good health. Some clones in this sample may be carry-over from other donors' samples. J is TRBJ2-1 and V is TRBV9; 8 bases are a match to TRBD2. Sequenced: memory CD4+ T cells from PBMCs. Subset: CD45RA-negative fraction. Written as DNA, the CDR3 is TGTGCCAGCAGCAACGAGAGGGGACTAGTATCGAATGAGCAGTTCTTC. Translating gives CASSNERGLVSNEQFF.